Listed here are 25 T cell receptor beta chains from one sample, sequenced in a study of healthy donors' naive CD4 and CD8 T cells. TCR libraries were built from around 0.45 ug of total RNA by linear amplification. One entry per CDR3 protein, called by TCRdb with MiXCR from the reads. The profile shows roughly 200,000 distinct CDR3 sequences, 65% to 75% of them singletons. The sequenced sample was naive CD4+ and CD8+ T cells sorted from blood, pooled from several donors. The receptors originated from a pool of human donors in good health; the sample pools cells from several healthy donors.

The chain uses TRBV29-1 and TRBJ2-7; maybe TRBD1 (5 bases). CDR3 length equals 11 residues. V was clipped by 8 bases and J by 5 bases, with 13 bases between them. From germline, CDR1 is SQVTM and CDR2 ANQGSEA. The CDR3: CSYQGSHEQYF. CDR3 sequence (DNA): TGCAGCTACCAGGGTAGCCACGAGCAGTACTTC.

The chain carries TRBV21-1 and TRBJ2-5; the table gives TRBD1 as D, unverified against the DNA. TRBV21-1 is flagged as a pseudogene. The CDR3 runs to 17 residues. The CDR3 here is CALSPVYRVGYQETQYF. In DNA form, the CDR3 reads TGTGCCCTTTCCCCCGTATACCGGGTGGGGTACCAAGAGACCCAGTACTTC.

This rearrangement joins TRBV11-2 to TRBJ2-7; the D is unclear. Germline-derived CDR1 and CDR2 are SGHAT and FQNNGV. The CDR3 extends over 12 amino acids. Trimming removed 1 base from V and 6 bases from J, with 7 bases in between. CDR3 loop: CASSLGVFEQYF. Here the CDR3 DNA reads TGTGCCAGCAGCTTAGGGGTCTTCGAGCAGTACTTC.

The chain is built from TRBV27 and TRBJ2-3; TRBD2 matches at 8 bases. V was pared by 4 bases and J by 8 bases, with 8 bases of the junction left unmatched. The CDR3 extends over 14 amino acids. CDR1 and CDR2 (germline): MNHEY, SMNVEV (reference sequence). The CDR3 region is CASSYGTSSTTQYF. Written as DNA, the CDR3 is TGTGCCAGCAGTTACGGGACTAGTAGCACTACGCAGTATTTT.

The rearrangement uses TRBV19 and TRBJ2-4; 8 nucleotides line up with TRBD1. The length of the CDR3 is 13 residues. The germline CDR1 and CDR2 sequences are LNHDA and SQIVND (reference sequence). J was trimmed by 6 bases and V by 6 bases; bases with no gene match: 4. Written as DNA, the CDR3 is TGTGCCAGTAGCCTGACAGGGGTAAACATTCAGTACTTC. Residues: CASSLTGVNIQYF. The complete variable domain, with remaining parts taken from reference TRBV19 and TRBJ2-4, reads DGGITQSPKYLFRKEGQNVTLSCEQNLNHDAMYWYRQDPGQGLRLIYYSQIVNDFQKGDIAEGYSVSREKKESFPLTVTSAQKNPTAFYLCASSLTGVNIQYFGAGTRLSVL.

The V gene is TRBV14, the J gene TRBJ1-5; 7 nucleotides line up with TRBD1. Germline CDR1 is SGHDN and CDR2 is FVKESK. The CDR3 totals 15 residues. V was pared by 1 base and J by 4 bases, with 4 bases of the junction left unmatched. Written as DNA, the CDR3 is TGTGCCAGCAGCCAAGGTGGGACAGTAAATCAGCCCCAGCATTTT. Encoded protein: CASSQGGTVNQPQHF. Together with reference TRBV14 and TRBJ1-5, the CDR3 gives the full variable domain: EAGVTQFPSHSVIEKGQTVTLRCDPISGHDNLYWYRRVMGKEIKFLLHFVKESKQDESGMPNNRFLAERTGGTYSTLKVQPAELEDSGVYFCASSQGGTVNQPQHFGDGTRLSIL.

This clonotype is a singleton in its sample. The chain joins TRBV12-3 or TRBV12-4 to TRBJ1-1; 7 bases are shared with TRBD1. V shed 7 bases, J shed 1 base, and the junction held 6 bases outside the gene matches. The CDR3 runs 14 residues. The CDR3 here is CASKPGTANTEAFF. In DNA, the CDR3 is TGTGCCAGCAAACCCGGGACAGCGAACACTGAAGCTTTCTTT.

This clonotype was seen once. The chain couples TRBV5-5 to TRBJ2-1, with 8 bases that match TRBD2. The CDR3 totals 13 residues. Germline loops: CDR1 SGHKS, CDR2 YYEKEE (reference sequence). V lost 4 bases to trimming and J lost 8 bases; unmatched junction nucleotides: 5. The CDR3 loop is CASSLSGSYEQFF. The CDR3, as DNA: TGTGCCAGCAGCCTCAGCGGGAGCTATGAGCAGTTCTTC.

The chain joins TRBV5-4 to TRBJ2-1, with a tentative D call TRBD1 (6 bases). Trimming took off 0 bases at V and 7 bases at J, with 17 bases between the two ends. The germline CDR1 and CDR2 sequences are SGHNT and YYREEE (reference sequence). This CDR3 comprises 16 residues. This chain's CDR3 is CASSLVGQGRGNEQFF. CDR3 coding DNA: TGTGCCAGCAGCTTGGTGGGCCAGGGAAGGGGGAATGAGCAGTTCTTC.

This clonotype was seen a few times. The V gene is TRBV27, the J gene TRBJ2-3, with 8 positions matching TRBD2. CDR1 and CDR2 from the germline V gene are MNHEY and SMNVEV (reference sequence). The CDR3 sequence is 15 residues long. With 5 bases clipped from V and 0 bases from J, the junction kept 4 bases outside the gene matches. Written as DNA, the CDR3 is TGTGCCAGCAGTATTACTAGCGGTAGCACAGATACGCAGTATTTT. This gives the protein CASSITSGSTDTQYF.

The chain carries TRBV15 and TRBJ2-7; 13 nucleotides line up with TRBD2. The ends lost 0 bases at V and 2 bases at J; junction bases unmatched: 4. Germline assignment: CDR1 LNHNV and CDR2 YYDKDF (reference sequence). This CDR3 region has 17 residues. This CDR3 reads CATSREGTSGTTYEQYF. Written as DNA, the CDR3 is TGTGCCACCAGCAGAGAAGGGACTAGCGGGACAACCTACGAGCAGTACTTC.

The CDR3 here is CSVSGRGGNEQFF. CDR3 nucleotides: TGCAGCGTTAGCGGGAGAGGGGGCAATGAGCAGTTCTTC. The V gene is TRBV29-1, the J gene TRBJ2-1; 8 bases agree with TRBD2. V trimming: 5 bases; J trimming: 6 bases; junction bases outside the gene matches: 6. In germline, CDR1 is SQVTM, CDR2 ANQGSEA. The CDR3 is 13 amino acids.

The genes are TRBV29-1 and TRBJ1-1; no definite D call. Germline values: CDR1 SQVTM, CDR2 ANQGSEA. CDR3 length: 11 residues. Trimming cost V 2 bases and J 0 bases, with 1 base left between them. CDR3 nucleotides: TGCAGCGTTGAACTGAACACTGAAGCTTTCTTT. Its translation is CSVELNTEAFF.

This sequence joins TRBV29-1 and TRBJ2-5; 9 bases are a match to TRBD1. CDR1 SQVTM and CDR2 ANQGSEA come from the germline V gene. V gave up 1 base and J gave up 4 bases; unmatched junction bases: 10. CDR3 length: 16 amino acids. CDR3 in DNA: TGCAGCGTTGAAGGGGCAACAGGGGGCCAGATAGAGACCCAGTACTTC. Translating it yields CSVEGATGGQIETQYF.

The gene calls are TRBV29-1 and TRBJ2-3; 7 bases map to TRBD1. CDR3 size: 13 residues. V dropped 4 bases and J dropped 2; count of bases not matched to a gene: 3. From germline, CDR1 is SQVTM and CDR2 ANQGSEA. This CDR3 is CSVVGQNTDTQYF. DNA of the CDR3: TGCAGCGTTGTGGGACAGAACACAGATACGCAGTATTTT.

The chain links TRBV15 to TRBJ1-2, with a possible D match to TRBD1 (5 bases). Trimming cost V 1 base and J 2 bases, with 8 bases left between them. This CDR3 spans 14 amino acids. Germline CDR1 is LNHNV and CDR2 is YYDKDF (reference sequence). In nucleotides, the CDR3 is TGTGCCACCAGCAGAGGACAGTCGAACTATGGCTACACCTTC. Amino acid sequence: CATSRGQSNYGYTF. Based on the CDR3 plus reference TRBV15 and TRBJ1-2, the full variable domain is DAMVIQNPRYQVTQFGKPVTLSCSQTLNHNVMYWYQQKSSQAPKLLFHYYDKDFNNEADTPDNFQSRRPNTSFCFLDIRSPGLGDTAMYLCATSRGQSNYGYTFGSGTRLTVV.

V usage is TRBV19 and J usage is TRBJ1-1; D not certain. Germline CDR1 is LNHDA and CDR2 is SQIVND (reference sequence). The CDR3 runs to 14 residues. The V gene lost 1 base and the J gene lost 1 base, with 7 bases spanning the gap. The CDR3 protein is CASSIGAWNTEAFF. The CDR3 DNA follows: TGTGCCAGTAGTATAGGAGCCTGGAACACTGAAGCTTTCTTT.

The chain links TRBV2 to TRBJ2-1, with a possible D match to TRBD2 (5 bases). Germline V CDR1 and CDR2: SNHLY, FYNNEI. The V end lost 11 bases, the J end lost 7 bases, and 24 bases lay between the germline ends. This CDR3 contains 15 residues. The CDR3 coding sequence is TGTGCCCTCGGGGTCTCTGGGAGATCGCGGAATGAGCAGTTCTTC. This codes for CALGVSGRSRNEQFF.

V and J are TRBV27 and TRBJ1-1; 7 nucleotides align to TRBD1. CDR3 length equals 13 residues. From germline, CDR1 is MNHEY and CDR2 SMNVEV (reference sequence). After removal of 5 bases from V and 4 bases from J, the junction contained 4 bases not matched to a gene. In DNA form, the CDR3 reads TGTGCCAGCAGTGACACAGGGGCCACTGAAGCTTTCTTT. Amino acid sequence: CASSDTGATEAFF.

The V gene is TRBV29-1, the J gene TRBJ1-1, with 7 bases identical to TRBD1. The CDR3 contains 14 residues. V lost 6 bases to trimming and J lost 1 base; unmatched junction nucleotides: 8. CDR1 and CDR2 from the germline V gene are SQVTM and ANQGSEA. CDR3 sequence (DNA): TGCAGCGTCGCCCCGGACAGGCCGAACACTGAAGCTTTCTTT. This codes for CSVAPDRPNTEAFF.

The CDR3 protein is CSVQRDSNQPQHF. In nucleotides, the CDR3 is TGCAGCGTTCAACGGGATAGCAATCAGCCCCAGCATTTT. This chain links TRBV29-1 with TRBJ1-5, with no clear D. The CDR3 covers 13 residues. Germline CDR1 is SQVTM and CDR2 is ANQGSEA. V lost 5 bases to trimming and J lost 0 bases, with 8 bases between them.

V is TRBV19 and J is TRBJ1-2; 7 bases fit TRBD1. This CDR3 contains 15 residues. Germline V gene lookup returns CDR1 LNHDA and CDR2 SQIVND (reference sequence). Trimming took 5 bases from V and 5 from J; bases not matched to a gene: 11. This CDR3 reads CASSPPGSRGYGYTF. DNA of the CDR3: TGTGCCAGTAGTCCCCCGGGATCCAGGGGGTATGGCTACACCTTC.

The sample holds one count of this clonotype. The chain combines TRBV29-1 with TRBJ1-3, with a weak D call TRBD1 (5 bases). Germline CDR1 SQVTM, CDR2 ANQGSEA. The germline V and J ends were trimmed by 5 bases and 0 bases, with 14 bases remaining between them. The CDR3 extends over 15 amino acids. The CDR3 sequence is CSVRGTPGSGNTIYF. The CDR3 nucleotides read TGCAGCGTTCGCGGGACTCCAGGCTCTGGAAACACCATATATTTT.

This clonotype was recorded only once. V usage is TRBV30 and J usage is TRBJ2-5, with TRBD2 as a possible D gene (6 bases). Germline V gene sequence: CDR1 GTSNPN, CDR2 SVGIG (reference sequence). Trimming stripped 5 bases from V and 3 bases from J, with 13 bases between. The CDR3 loop spans 13 amino acids. CDR3 protein: CAWGGLGKETQYF. CDR3 sequence (DNA): TGTGCCTGGGGAGGGTTGGGAAAAGAGACCCAGTACTTC.

This chain links TRBV7-8 with TRBJ1-1, with D unresolved. CDR3 size: 15 residues. Germline-derived CDR1 and CDR2 are SGHVS and FQNEAQ. Trimming took 0 bases from V and 2 from J, leaving 10 bases between them. CDR3: CASSLASASNTEAFF. The CDR3, as DNA: TGTGCCAGCAGCTTAGCGTCGGCAAGCAACACTGAAGCTTTCTTT.